This entry describes one T cell receptor beta chain. Its recognized antigen is unknown. Per-nucleotide qualities are absent, and no much larger clonotype sits a single base away. In total, 600 or so healthy bone marrow donors made up the cohort. Cohort members were all nominally healthy when sampled, although unrecorded immune exposures were likely present. The donor was CMV seropositive and was included in the group of 250 to 300 seropositive cohort members. Every donor gave a peripheral blood sample, and the peripheral blood mononuclear cells from that sample were used for TCR beta sequencing. Genomic DNA was extracted from the blood cell samples with the Qiagen DNeasy Blood Extraction Kit. These data come from a study of cytomegalovirus exposure and HLA in healthy donors (dated by TCRdb to about 2017). Background for the entire study: An earlier analysis of 587 of the donors reported around 280 Gb of sequence data and approximately 120 million unique TCR beta sequences obtained from about 200 million T cells. Every discovery cohort repertoire had been produced on one sequencing platform. Besides the first cohort of 666 subjects, a separate validation cohort made up of 90 to 150 different subjects was used. To study patterns of TCR occurrence, a later analysis re-analyzed previously published TCR beta repertoires from around 660 donors and added high-resolution HLA genotyping. Typing coverage differed by locus: A, B, C, DRB1 and DQB1 were typed in roughly 620-630 donors, DQA1 in 522, DPA1 in 600 to 610, and DPB1 in 472. On average, roughly 240,000 unique TCR beta nucleotide sequences were sequenced per donor among 300 to 500 genotyped donors of the cohort, with 15% to 20% of those sequences being non-productive. Four to six DR-DQ haplotypes were handled as single units for association and clustering, since linkage in the cohort was strong. In an earlier analysis of 550 to 700 of the donors, high-throughput TCR beta sequencing was used to judge whether each TCR beta V gene segment behaved as functional or pseudogenic. Rather than drawing on any new phenotypic data, the later analysis identified candidate immune exposures from TCR beta sequences and the way those sequences occurred across donors. Donor age, sex, ethnicity and CMV serostatus were collected together with the repertoire data. An early release that covered some 640 HLA-typed donors contained about 300 gigabases of sequencing data and about 93 million unique TCR sequences. The aim of the study was to test whether cataloging public T cell receptors could identify signatures of past pathogen exposure. Of the 350 to 400 genotyped donors, about 80% fell in the genetic ancestry cluster associated with self-reported Caucasian donors. Class I and class II HLA loci were covered by the typing at four-digit resolution. To predict cytomegalovirus infection status, the study combined high-throughput TCR immunosequencing, statistical association of individual TCRs with disease status, and machine learning. The study profiled the T cell repertoires of under 850 subjects by immunosequencing and related them to cytomegalovirus serostatus. A later genetic analysis used genome-wide SNP genotypes for 398 of the 666 donors, treating that subset as a discovery cohort. The full study reports these points: The only immune exposure information available for the cohort was CMV serostatus. Linkage disequilibrium might explain the correlated functional status among segregating V segments, but an unknown experimental factor could not be excluded. Some IMGT-functional V segments, including TRBV6-2 and TRBV6-3, could not be distinguished by the 87-base-pair reads and were therefore excluded. A few of the identified cytomegalovirus-associated TCR beta chains were confirmed in vitro to be specific for cytomegalovirus antigens. A later analysis found that TCR association rates varied across HLA loci, with DRB1 alleles showing the most associated TCRs and HLA-C alleles the fewest. At a false discovery rate of 0.05, a later analysis linked fewer than 20,000 TCR beta sequences to specific HLA alleles. When HLA alleles, especially DR and DQ, strongly co-occurred, attributing TCR associations to individual alleles was difficult. Because counts were too low, seventeen rarely observed V segments, including chromosome 9 orphons, were excluded from the earlier analysis of around 590 of the donors. Broadly in line with IMGT annotations, most TCR beta V segments showed up in productive rearrangements about 87% or about 30% of the time in an earlier analysis of a few hundred of the donors. Roughly uniform sequencing depth across donors was assumed in presence/absence analyses, although this assumption may not hold. According to a later analysis, most CMV-associated TCR beta chains appeared to be HLA-restricted, and the HLA associations seemed to be driven largely by CMV exposure. An association between a missense DCLRE1C variant and V-gene and J-gene trimming of TCR beta chains was found in a later genetic analysis and replicated in an independent cohort. A further reported finding was that TCR beta sequences accurately predicted the HLA-A and HLA-B alleles for most subjects in the first cohort. According to a later analysis, parvovirus B19, influenza, CMV and Epstein-Barr virus appeared linked to several top co-occurrence clusters. Compared with equally common non-associated chains, HLA-associated TCR beta chains in a later analysis were more clonally expanded and had lower generation probabilities. HLA typing was unavailable for some donors at each locus, so association tests used only the typed subset. A group of highly shared sequence variants was considered likely to be a technical artifact of the sequencing pipeline. In this cohort, only TCR beta chains were sequenced, and detectable features were limited by the absence of alpha or paired-chain data. The classifier was reported to diagnose cytomegalovirus status with high specificity and sensitivity in both the original cohort and the validation cohort. While some public TCRs were present in many individuals, most TCR sequences turned up only very rarely across donors. The authors suggested that the approach could potentially be generalized to other disease states and immunological phenotypes. The study gave a list of around 170 TCR beta chains associated with cytomegalovirus. A later genetic analysis reported fewer N-insertions in productive TCRs among donors in an Asian-associated ancestry cluster than the roughly 650-donor mean.

Library preparation was by the immunoSEQ multiplex PCR assay. For the multiplex PCR, a mixture combining 60 forward primers for TCR Vbeta segments and 13 reverse primers for TCR Jbeta segments was used. The CDR3 region of rearranged TCR beta genes was amplified from genomic DNA with a multiplex PCR assay. On the Illumina HiSeq System, the amplified TCR beta libraries were sequenced as 87-base-pair reads. In the paper's pipeline: A later analysis tallied around 80 million unique TCR beta chains across the approximately 670 repertoires, and approximately 12 million of those chains were shared by two or more donors. Raw reads were error-corrected and collapsed into unique sequences with a nearest-neighbor algorithm that merged closely related sequences to remove PCR and sequencing errors. To assign V, D and J gene segments, CDR3 sequences were aligned to IMGT reference sequences. Each retained sequence needed at least a six-nucleotide match to both a V gene segment and a J gene segment. A rearrangement was called productive if the CDR3 had no stop codons and remained in frame with V and J, and every other rearrangement was called non-productive. CDR3 was defined according to IMGT convention as the region running from the second conserved V-encoded cysteine to the conserved J-encoded phenylalanine. The earlier analysis of some 540 of the donors excluded any sequence lacking an unambiguous match to a single V gene segment. An earlier analysis of fewer than 750 of the donors called V segments functional above 56.7% productive rearrangements and segregating when the between-donor standard deviation exceeded 5%. A statistical classification framework was developed to diagnose cytomegalovirus status using the catalog of TCR beta chain sequences. A later analysis assigned V and J genes by comparing TCR nucleotide sequences with IMGT/GENE-DB human TR gene sequences. Using the TCRdist pipeline, a later analysis assigned CDR3 sequences along with most-parsimonious VDJ recombination scenarios. In a later analysis, each TCR beta chain was defined by its CDR3 amino acid sequence together with its V-gene family, and reads without a unique V-gene family were excluded. In a later analysis, several hundred highly shared, low-generation-probability nucleotide sequences were removed to address suspected cross-contamination and a sequencing artifact. In a later analysis, a clonal expansion index for each public chain was calculated from normalized within-repertoire ranks of inferred template counts. In a later analysis, generation probabilities were computed with a VDJ recombination model fitted to out-of-frame rearrangements, and the resulting probabilities were checked against IGoR. A later analysis scored TCR-TCR, TCR-HLA and TCR-CMV co-occurrence with hypergeometric tests, applying a repertoire-size bias correction to TCR pairs. False discovery rates were estimated in a later analysis by permuting HLA or CMV assignments 20 times. In a later analysis, co-occurring TCRs were grouped using DBSCAN, with TCRdist sequence similarity added in when clustering inside HLA-allele-positive subsets. Co-occurrence clustering excluded repertoires with fewer than 30,000 or more than 120,000 public chains, plus five with anomalous nucleotide sharing. TCRdb limited this immuneACCESS table to in-frame rearrangements with V and J called. A share of clones is missing; checked studies link under half to unresolved V genes, and the rest is unexplained. The V and J calls and clone size are taken from that table; D and trimming were inferred from the DNA. The sample table shows roughly 150,000 clones, and roughly 78% are seen once. 6% to 7.5% of the sample lies in the top ten.

The V and J ends are trimmed by 4 bases and 4 bases, leaving 17 bases between them. From a lookup of the germline V gene, CDR1 and CDR2 are SGDLS and YYNGEE. The CDR3 holds 15 amino acids from the cysteine to the phenylalanine. Kept here is only the CDR3 DNA, which spans 45 bases and is read in frame from base 1. This receptor was identified in a man aged 35 to 55 in good health and CMV-seropositive. The sequence is built from TRBV9 and TRBJ1-2, and possibly TRBD1, on 6 matching bases. Sequencing input: PBMCs. The CDR3 is CASSPTGGPAYGYTF. At the DNA level, the sequence is TGTGCCAGCAGCCCCACGGGGGGGCCCGCCTATGGCTACACCTTC. Supplemented by the reference TRBV9 and TRBJ1-2 proteins around the CDR3, the complete variable domain is DSGVTQTPKHLITATGQRVTLRCSPRSGDLSVYWYQQSLDQGLQFLIQYYNGEERAKGNILERFSAQQFPDLHSELNLSSLELGDSALYFCASSPTGGPAYGYTFGSGTRLTVV.